The sequence of this T cell receptor beta chain was determined in a study of breast tumors, draining lymph nodes, adjacent tissues (TCRdb year 2016). Concerning the study at large: TCR beta repertoires were compared across tumor, adjacent nontumor tissue and axillary lymph nodes obtained from breast cancer patients. In human breast cancer, the study set out to evaluate how tumor, surrounding tissue and draining lymph node repertoires relate to one another and whether T cells may move between these sites.

The axillary draining lymph nodes of breast cancer patients were the source of the lymph node samples. General findings and caveats noted by the study authors: Rather than being directly demonstrated, the conclusion that tumor T cells originate in lymph nodes was presented as consistent with a hypothesis. Tumor and nontumor tissue repertoires were significantly more similar in luminal-like than in basal-like breast cancer. Tumor T-cell repertoires showed less diversity than lymph node repertoires and more diversity than nontumor tissue repertoires, and tumor T-cell repertoires showed preferential V and J gene usage. The data were judged consistent with most tumor T cells deriving from the lymph node and then expanding within tumor tissue.

The CDR3 runs 16 residues from the cysteine to the phenylalanine. This entry keeps only the CDR3 DNA: 48 bases, framed from base 1. Trimming at the junction amounts to 0 bases on V and 4 bases on J, and the germline ends lie 16 bases apart. CDR1 DFQATT and CDR2 SNEGSKA are derived from the germline V gene (reference sequence). Details on this clonotype: Its cognate antigen has yet to be identified. Per-base quality was not reported, and no clone a single base away is much larger than it.

TCRdb shows the sequencer as Illumina HiSeq 2000. Multiplex PCR amplification was used to generate the TCR beta chain libraries. The amplified TCR beta chain products were analyzed by high-throughput sequencing. TCRdb passed the public sequencing reads through fastp at Q25 and MiXCR, retaining productive beta sequences. Rows with one shared CDR3 protein collapse into an entry with the most common genes and DNA. The sample contains about 80,000 distinct CDR3 sequences, 15% to 20% of them found a single time. Clones ranked in the top ten supply 2% to 3% of the sample. This clonotype was obtained from a female donor with breast cancer. Some clones in this sample may be carry-over from other donors' samples. This chain is built from TRBV20-1 and TRBJ2-1; TRBD2 could be the D gene, as 6 bases match. Sequences were obtained from axillary lymph node tissue. The DNA sequence is given as TGCAGTGCTAGAGATCAATCCAGCGGGCCTTACAATGAGCAGTTCTTC. It is translated as CSARDQSSGPYNEQFF.